The 13 T cell receptor beta chains below were found in one sample sequenced in a study of human T cells and chemical hapten exposure. TCRdb re-called the RACE reads through MiXCR, storing one row per CDR3 protein. The sample contains 150,000 to 200,000 distinct CDR3 sequences, around 25% of which appear only once. This sample's time point: patch test 3, about 24 weeks after DPC sensitization. Treatment described: therapeutic diphenylcyclopropenone sensitization with weekly scalp DPC. Material: whole blood, obtained in connection with sensitization to the hapten diphenylcyclopropenone (DPC). These receptors were collected from a woman between 40 and 55 years old with alopecia areata. Some clones in this sample may be carry-over from other donors' samples.

This clonotype occurred a few times. This chain uses TRBV7-9 with TRBJ2-2; 8 positions agree with TRBD2. The V and J ends lost 2 bases and 6 bases, in that order; junction bases with no gene match: 8. The CDR3 has 16 residues. Germline V lookup: CDR1 SEHNR, CDR2 FQNEAQ (reference sequence). CDR3 region: CASSLTGGVYAGELFF. DNA for the CDR3: TGTGCCAGCAGCTTAACGGGGGGGGTTTACGCCGGGGAGCTGTTTTTT.

The chain combines TRBV6-2 or TRBV6-3 with TRBJ2-7; a possible D gene is TRBD1 (5 bases). In germline, CDR1 is MNHEY, CDR2 SVGEGT. Trimming removed 8 bases from V and 2 bases from J, with 7 bases in between. The CDR3 length is 11 residues. For the CDR3, the DNA is TGTGCCAGCGGGGCTGCCTACGAGCAGTACTTC. Translating gives CASGAAYEQYF.

This clonotype was counted many times. J is TRBJ2-7 and V is TRBV29-1, with TRBD2 matching 7 bases. Germline loops: CDR1 SQVTM, CDR2 ANQGSEA. J lost 0 bases, V lost 5 bases, and 7 bases had no gene match. The CDR3 is 14 amino acids. Here the CDR3 reads CSVRLRESSYEQYF. As DNA, the CDR3 is TGCAGCGTTCGGTTGCGGGAGAGCTCCTACGAGCAGTACTTC.

The rearrangement links TRBV29-1 to TRBJ1-4; maybe TRBD1 (5 bases). There are 13 residues in the CDR3. The germline gives CDR1 SQVTM, CDR2 ANQGSEA. The germline V and J ends were trimmed by 7 bases and 5 bases, with 14 bases remaining between them. CDR3 sequence reads: CSAVRHRNEKLFF. The CDR3, as DNA: TGCAGCGCCGTGAGACACAGGAATGAAAAACTGTTTTTT.

The chain uses TRBV2 and TRBJ2-5, with D perhaps being TRBD1 or TRBD2 (7 bases each). The CDR3 spans 13 residues. V was pared by 6 bases and J by 4 bases, with 12 bases between. Germline lookup yields CDR1 SNHLY and CDR2 FYNNEI. The CDR3 reads CASSPGGAETQYF. CDR3 sequence (DNA): TGTGCCAGCAGCCCAGGGGGGGCAGAGACCCAGTACTTC.

This clonotype came up a few times. The V call is TRBV6-1, the J call TRBJ2-7, with a weak D call TRBD2 (6 bases). Trimming removed 5 bases from V and 8 bases from J, with 16 bases in between. The CDR3 is made up of 13 amino acids. Germline V gene lookup returns CDR1 MNHNS and CDR2 SASEGT. Written as DNA, the CDR3 is TGTGCCAGCAGTTCGGAGGAGGGGCTGAAGCAGTACTTC. Its translation is CASSSEEGLKQYF.

The V and J genes are TRBV24-1 and TRBJ2-2, with 9 bases lining up with TRBD2. V trimming: 3 bases; J trimming: 4 bases; junction bases outside the gene matches: 11. Germline V gene sequence: CDR1 KGHDR, CDR2 SFDVKD. There are 18 residues in the CDR3. The CDR3 DNA is TGTGCCACCAGTGATATGCCCGGGACTAGCAAGGCCACCGGGGAGCTGTTTTTT. It codes for CATSDMPGTSKATGELFF.

V gene TRBV20-1 combines with J gene TRBJ2-1; 11 bases are a match to TRBD1. Germline V lookup: CDR1 DFQATT, CDR2 SNEGSKA (reference sequence). The CDR3 length is 14 residues. The trim removed 8 bases at V and 7 bases at J, leaving 10 bases unmatched. As DNA, the CDR3 is TGCAGTTCACCCGGACAGGGGGCGCGTAATGAGCAGTTCTTC. It encodes CSSPGQGARNEQFF.

This clonotype has just a few counts. The V gene is TRBV7-2, the J gene TRBJ2-5; the match to TRBD2 covers 12 bases. Unmatched junction bases numbered 9, after V lost 4 bases and J lost 3 bases. This CDR3 has 17 residues. Germline-derived CDR1 and CDR2 are SGHTA and FQGNSA. The DNA of the CDR3 is TGTGCCAGCAGCTCGCGGACTAGCGGGGCCATGAAAGAGACCCAGTACTTC. It yields the protein CASSSRTSGAMKETQYF.

This clonotype appeared a few times. The J gene is TRBJ2-1, the V gene TRBV4-2; D gene unclear. The germline V gene has CDR1 LGHNA and CDR2 YNFKEQ. Trimming stripped 0 bases from V and 4 bases from J, with 10 bases between. The CDR3 has 15 amino acids. CDR3 nucleotides: TGTGCCAGCAGCCAAGATCCGGCGCAGTACAATGAGCAGTTCTTC. Translated: CASSQDPAQYNEQFF.

This clonotype showed up just a few times. The CDR3 sequence: CASSSPRDRGQETQYF. The DNA for the CDR3 is TGTGCCAGTAGTTCCCCCCGGGACAGGGGGCAAGAGACCCAGTACTTC. The V and J genes are TRBV19 and TRBJ2-5; 11 positions agree with TRBD1. V shed 5 bases and J 2 bases; nucleotides not matched to a gene: 7. Per the germline V gene, CDR1 is LNHDA and CDR2 is SQIVND (reference sequence). This CDR3 is built from 16 residues.

The CDR3 reads CSARDFTRGRVEAFF. The CDR3 nucleotides are TGCAGTGCTAGAGATTTCACTCGCGGGCGCGTCGAAGCTTTCTTT. The chain has TRBV20-1 and TRBJ1-1; D uncertain. Germline V gives CDR1 DFQATT, CDR2 SNEGSKA (reference sequence). V was clipped by 0 bases and J by 8 bases, with 19 bases between them. The CDR3 runs 15 residues.

The J gene is TRBJ2-1, the V gene TRBV9; TRBD2 aligns across 9 bases. V lost 1 base, J lost 4 bases, and 3 bases stayed unmatched. The germline gives CDR1 SGDLS, CDR2 YYNGEE. The CDR3 consists of 15 residues. CDR3 residues: CASSVQSGRYNEQFF. For the CDR3, the DNA is TGTGCCAGCAGCGTACAGAGCGGGAGGTACAATGAGCAGTTCTTC.